These 8 T cell receptor beta chains came from one sample sequenced in a study of T cells in Graves' hyperthyroidism and ophthalmopathy. RNA transcripts gave rise to amplified TCR beta CDR3 regions. The HTBI primer set served for first-round RT-PCR of the TCR CDR3. TCRdb redid the calling of the multiplex PCR reads with MiXCR, one entry per CDR3 protein. The sample carries about half a million distinct CDR3 sequences, approximately 20% recorded once. Sample: blood. These receptors were obtained from a man aged 35-49 years with Graves' ophthalmopathy.

The chain links TRBV20-1 to TRBJ2-5, with D possibly matching TRBD2 (5 bases). The CDR3 runs to 13 residues. CDR1 DFQATT and CDR2 SNEGSKA come from the germline V gene (reference sequence). Trimming cost V 1 base and J 5 bases, with 11 bases left between them. The CDR3 is CSARGTGKETQYF. For the CDR3, the DNA is TGCAGTGCTAGAGGGACGGGGAAGGAGACCCAGTACTTC.

The V gene is TRBV19, the J gene TRBJ2-7; TRBD1 matches at 7 bases. J gave up 5 bases and V 3 bases, and 4 bases lay outside the gene matches. Germline-derived CDR1 and CDR2 are LNHDA and SQIVND (reference sequence). The CDR3 extends over 13 amino acids. Here the CDR3 reads CASSIPGGHEQYF. Here the CDR3 DNA reads TGTGCCAGTAGTATTCCAGGGGGACACGAGCAGTACTTC.

J is TRBJ2-7 and V is TRBV19; D might be TRBD2 (5 bases). This CDR3 has 14 residues. Trimming pared 3 bases from V and 2 bases from J, leaving 11 bases between. Germline values: CDR1 LNHDA, CDR2 SQIVND (reference sequence). Here the CDR3 DNA reads TGTGCCAGTAGTATGAGGGCTTCAGCCTACGAGCAGTACTTC. It is translated as CASSMRASAYEQYF.

This clonotype was counted between two and nine times. V gene TRBV7-2 combines with J gene TRBJ2-1, with 8 nucleotides matching TRBD2. CDR1 and CDR2 from the germline V gene are SGHTA and FQGNSA. J was trimmed by 4 bases and V by 6 bases; bases with no gene match: 11. This CDR3 has 16 amino acids. The CDR3 here is CASSLLGLAGYNEQFF. The CDR3, as DNA: TGTGCCAGCAGTTTACTGGGGCTAGCGGGTTACAATGAGCAGTTCTTC.

The V and J genes are TRBV12-3 or TRBV12-4 and TRBJ2-4, with 7 bases lining up with TRBD2. V gave up 9 bases and J gave up 0 bases; unmatched junction bases: 5. This CDR3 region has 14 residues. CDR3 sequence (DNA): TGTGCCAGTGGGGGGGGTCTAGCCAAAAACATTCAGTACTTC. Amino acid sequence: CASGGGLAKNIQYF.

This clonotype was observed once. The J gene is TRBJ2-1, the V gene TRBV11-2; 15 bases map to TRBD2. Germline V CDR1 and CDR2: SGHAT, FQNNGV. CDR3 length: 18 amino acids. V dropped 8 bases and J dropped 9; count of bases not matched to a gene: 17. CDR3: CASGYPPTGTSGGCEQFF. In DNA, the CDR3 is TGTGCCAGCGGATACCCCCCTACCGGGACTAGCGGGGGGTGTGAGCAGTTCTTC.

CDR3 protein: CASSQDRNLPGRYNSPLHF. CDR3 nucleotide sequence: TGCGCCAGCAGCCAAGATCGTAATCTTCCGGGACGGTACAATTCACCCCTCCACTTT. The chain combines TRBV4-1 with TRBJ1-6; a weak D match, TRBD1 (5 bases). The germline V gene has CDR1 MGHRA and CDR2 YSYEKL. The V and J ends lost 0 bases and 7 bases respectively, with 22 bases between them. The CDR3 is 19 residues long.

The chain carries TRBV27 and TRBJ2-7; possibly TRBD1 for D (5 bases). Germline values: CDR1 MNHEY, CDR2 SMNVEV (reference sequence). Trimming took 8 bases from V and 6 from J, leaving 11 bases between them. CDR3 length: 11 residues. For the CDR3, the DNA is TGTGCCAGCTTGACAGTGGTCGAGCAGTACTTC. This codes for CASLTVVEQYF.